This TCR beta chain was profiled in a study of blood T cell repertoires in COVID-19. Study in general: Spain, Italy and the United States supplied samples that represented acute and convalescent COVID-19.

From germline, CDR1 is MNHEY and CDR2 SVGAGI. The CDR3 length is 13 residues. The V end was cut by 7 bases, the J end by 3 bases, with 12 bases between. Here immunoSEQ multiplex PCR was the method, and the copy in TCRdb shows in-frame clones only, minus some. The table records some 260,000 clones, over 80% of them present only once. Material: PBMCs or T cells enriched from blood (not recorded which). The rearrangement links TRBV6-5 to TRBJ1-1, with a possible D match to TRBD1 (5 bases). This TCR came from a woman between 18 and 29 years old who had recovered from COVID-19. The CDR3 sequence: CASTGVAHTEAFF. DNA of the CDR3: TGTGCCAGCACGGGGGTTGCACACACTGAAGCTTTCTTT.